Below are 32 T cell receptor beta chains sequenced from a single sample in a study of blood T cell repertoires in COVID-19. Measured with immunoSEQ multiplex PCR; TCRdb has only the in-frame clones, and not every one. The data hold a few hundred thousand clones, with roughly 80% observed a single time. Material for sequencing was peripheral blood. These receptors originate from a woman under 30 with acute or convalescent COVID-19.

The rearrangement links TRBV15 to TRBJ2-1; possible D gene TRBD1, 6 bases. V shed 3 bases and J shed 9 bases, with 9 bases lying between them. CDR1 and CDR2 (germline): LNHNV, YYDKDF (reference sequence). The CDR3 runs 12 residues. The CDR3 DNA sequence: TGTGCCACCAGCAGGGTAGGGGGTGAGCAGTTCTTC. This translates into CATSRVGGEQFF.

Only a few counts were recorded for this clone. V is TRBV7-6 and J is TRBJ1-6, with TRBD1 identical over 12 bases. CDR1 and CDR2 from the germline V gene are SGHVS and FNYEAQ. This CDR3 spans 17 amino acids. Trimming took 5 bases from V and 10 from J; bases not matched to a gene: 12. The CDR3 region has the DNA TGTGCCAGCAGCCGGACGCCGGGACAGGGGGCTTCATCACCCCTCCACTTT. As protein: CASSRTPGQGASSPLHF.

This clone was detected only once. Other nucleotide sequences from this sample produce the same CDR3. This chain uses TRBV5-1 with TRBJ1-1; D ambiguous. The CDR3 extends over 14 amino acids. Germline V gives CDR1 SGHRS, CDR2 YFSETQ. The ends were cut back, 0 bases at V and 1 base at J, with 7 bases in the middle. In nucleotides, the CDR3 is TGCGCCAGCAGCTTGGGTCGGGGGAACACTGAAGCTTTCTTT. Protein: CASSLGRGNTEAFF.

The CDR3: CASSLVQPGLAGEHGELFF. DNA of the CDR3: TGTGCCAGCAGCTTAGTCCAACCGGGACTAGCGGGAGAGCACGGGGAGCTGTTTTTT. The chain carries TRBV7-6 and TRBJ2-2, with 14 bases identical to TRBD2. The V gene's germline CDR1 is SGHVS and CDR2 FNYEAQ. Trimming at V came to 1 base and at J to 7 bases, leaving 11 bases not matched to a gene. The CDR3 length is 19 residues.

This chain uses TRBV28 with TRBJ1-2; 8 bases are shared with TRBD1. Germline V gene data show CDR1 as MDHEN and CDR2 as SYDVKM. V shed 5 bases and J 4 bases; nucleotides not matched to a gene: 3. The CDR3 extends over 13 amino acids. The CDR3 sequence is CASSGTGFYGYTF. In DNA, the CDR3 is TGTGCCAGCAGTGGGACAGGTTTCTATGGCTACACCTTC.

V usage is TRBV30 and J usage is TRBJ2-7; TRBD1 is a possible D gene (6 bases). Per the germline V gene, CDR1 is GTSNPN and CDR2 is SVGIG (reference sequence). The CDR3 is made up of 15 amino acids. Trimming removed 5 bases at V and 0 bases at J, with 17 bases between. The CDR3 nucleotides are TGTGCCTGGGGGGCCGTCAGGGGCCGCTCCTACGAGCAGTACTTC. Amino acid sequence: CAWGAVRGRSYEQYF.

This chain uses TRBV19 with TRBJ2-7, with a weak D call TRBD1 (5 bases). The CDR3 length is 13 residues. Trimming shortened V by 6 bases and J by 0 bases, and 9 bases separated the two germline ends. Looked up from germline, CDR1 is LNHDA and CDR2 is SQIVND (reference sequence). The CDR3 nucleotides read TGTGCCAGTAGCTACGACAGCTCCTACGAGCAGTACTTC. Its translation: CASSYDSSYEQYF.

This clone showed up just once. The chain carries TRBV28 and TRBJ2-7, with a tentative D call TRBD2 (5 bases). V was shortened by 3 bases and J by 3 bases, with 15 bases between the two germline ends. The CDR3 runs to 15 residues. Germline assignment: CDR1 MDHEN and CDR2 SYDVKM. The CDR3, as DNA: TGTGCCAGCAGTTTTTCCGACGGGGTGGACTACGAGCAGTACTTC. It encodes CASSFSDGVDYEQYF.

The sample holds one count of this clone. CDR3 sequence (DNA): TGCGCCAGCAGCTTGGGGACAGATTTAATTGATACGCAGTATTTT. It yields the protein CASSLGTDLIDTQYF. The chain has TRBV5-1 and TRBJ2-3; D is possibly TRBD1 (6 bases). V was trimmed by 0 bases and J by 6 bases, leaving 14 bases between them. The CDR3 has 15 residues. The V gene's germline CDR1 is SGHRS and CDR2 YFSETQ. Variable domain in full (rest from reference TRBV5-1 and TRBJ2-3): KAGVTQTPRYLIKTRGQQVTLSCSPISGHRSVSWYQQTPGQGLQFLFEYFSETQRNKGNFPGRFSGRQFSNSRSEMNVSTLELGDSALYLCASSLGTDLIDTQYFGPGTRLTVL.

The rearrangement links TRBV3-1 (or the pseudogene TRBV3-2) to TRBJ2-5; tentatively, D is TRBD2 (6 bases). V was shortened by 0 bases and J by 7 bases, with 18 bases between the two germline ends. The CDR3 consists of 16 residues. Germline loops: CDR1 LGHDT, CDR2 YNNKEL (reference sequence). In DNA, the CDR3 is TGTGCCAGCAGCCAAGATAGGCGGGACTGGATGAGGACCCAGTACTTC. Its protein is CASSQDRRDWMRTQYF.

The CDR3, as DNA: TGTGCCAGCAGCTTAGTGGAGGGTCTAGCTAACTATGGCTACACCTTC. Translating gives CASSLVEGLANYGYTF. The chain employs TRBV7-2 and TRBJ1-2; no clear D. Germline assignment: CDR1 SGHTA and CDR2 FQGNSA. V was cut by 1 base and J by 0 bases, with 12 bases left in between. This CDR3 spans 16 amino acids.

The chain is built from TRBV19 and TRBJ2-2; tentatively, D is TRBD1 (5 bases). Trimming took off 1 base at V and 2 bases at J, with 8 bases between the two ends. The CDR3 runs 15 residues. Germline V gene data show CDR1 as LNHDA and CDR2 as SQIVND (reference sequence). Here the CDR3 reads CASSIVRANTGELFF. The CDR3 nucleotides are TGTGCCAGTAGTATAGTCAGGGCTAACACCGGGGAGCTGTTTTTT.

CDR3 coding DNA: TGCAGCGTTGCGAGAGAGACAGGGGCCTACAATGAGCAGTTCTTC. Amino acids: CSVARETGAYNEQFF. This chain connects TRBV29-1 to TRBJ2-1; TRBD1 matches at 8 bases. This CDR3 contains 15 residues. The trim removed 4 bases at V and 2 bases at J, leaving 7 bases unmatched. The germline CDR1 and CDR2 sequences are SQVTM and ANQGSEA.

In its sample, this clone was seen a few times. The V and J genes are TRBV6-5 and TRBJ1-4; 8 nucleotides match TRBD1. After removal of 5 bases from V and 10 bases from J, the junction contained 12 bases not matched to a gene. The germline V gene encodes CDR1 MNHEY and CDR2 SVGAGI. The CDR3 is made up of 15 amino acids. Here the CDR3 reads CASSTPRQGRGKLFF. As DNA, the CDR3 is TGTGCCAGCAGTACCCCCCGACAGGGGAGGGGAAAACTGTTTTTT.

This chain links TRBV4-1 with TRBJ2-5, with a weak D call TRBD1 (5 bases). Trimming took 2 bases from V and 4 from J, leaving 14 bases between them. The V gene's germline CDR1 is MGHRA and CDR2 YSYEKL. This CDR3 is built from 15 residues. Here the CDR3 reads CASSQMATGSETQYF. As DNA, the CDR3 is TGCGCCAGCAGCCAAATGGCCACAGGCTCAGAGACCCAGTACTTC.

The table lists this clone with a few counts. The chain carries TRBV11-2 and TRBJ1-5; D might be TRBD1 (5 bases). V shed 0 bases and J shed 4 bases, with 7 bases lying between them. The CDR3 is 14 residues long. Germline CDR1 reads SGHAT; CDR2 reads FQNNGV. The CDR3 region has the DNA TGTGCCAGCAGCTTAGATCGGACAAATCAGCCCCAGCATTTT. Translated, it gives CASSLDRTNQPQHF.

The V gene is TRBV10-3, the J gene TRBJ2-1; 13 bases fit TRBD2. The CDR3 spans 16 residues. After removal of 4 bases from V and 4 bases from J, the junction contained 4 bases not matched to a gene. Germline CDR1 reads ENHRY; CDR2 reads SYGVKD. CDR3 in amino acids: CAISAGLAGVYNEQFF. Written as DNA, the CDR3 is TGTGCCATCAGTGCTGGACTAGCGGGAGTGTACAATGAGCAGTTCTTC.

The gene calls are TRBV12-5 and TRBJ2-1; 10 bases are shared with TRBD2. V gave up 7 bases and J gave up 0 bases; unmatched junction bases: 12. Germline V gene sequence: CDR1 LGHNT, CDR2 FRNRAP. The CDR3 loop spans 18 amino acids. In DNA, the CDR3 is TGTGCTAGTGCCTCAGCCGGGACTAGCGATAGCTCCTACAATGAGCAGTTCTTC. Its translation is CASASAGTSDSSYNEQFF.

This sequence joins TRBV27 and TRBJ2-1; D perhaps matches TRBD2 (6 bases). V lost 4 bases, J lost 4 bases, and 8 bases lay in between. Germline values: CDR1 MNHEY, CDR2 SMNVEV (reference sequence). The CDR3 has 13 residues. CDR3 DNA: TGTGCCAGCAGTTCTGCGGGATACAATGAGCAGTTCTTC. This sequence encodes CASSSAGYNEQFF.

The chain joins TRBV28 to TRBJ2-7; 9 bases match TRBD1. The ends lost 5 bases at V and 5 bases at J; junction bases unmatched: 7. The CDR3 is 14 amino acids. Germline V gene sequence: CDR1 MDHEN, CDR2 SYDVKM. The CDR3 sequence is CASSPTTGGDEQYF. CDR3 nucleotide sequence: TGTGCCAGCAGTCCGACGACAGGGGGAGACGAGCAGTACTTC.

The chain uses TRBV29-1 and TRBJ2-7; D is undetermined. Germline V gene data show CDR1 as SQVTM and CDR2 as ANQGSEA. This CDR3 contains 12 residues. Between the trimmed V and J ends, which lost 4 bases and 1 base, there was a span of 8 bases. The CDR3 region has the DNA TGCAGCGTTGTGGCCGGGTCCTACGAGCAGTACTTC. Amino acids: CSVVAGSYEQYF.

The gene calls are TRBV27 and TRBJ2-1; D not resolved. CDR1 and CDR2 from the germline V gene are MNHEY and SMNVEV (reference sequence). CDR3 length equals 17 residues. V lost 2 bases and J 0 bases, leaving 14 bases between the germline ends. CDR3 region: CASSLPATPSSYNEQFF. The CDR3 region has the DNA TGTGCCAGCAGTTTACCCGCTACCCCAAGCTCCTACAATGAGCAGTTCTTC.

In DNA, the CDR3 is TGTGCCAGCTCAGTCCACCGGGAGGGAAACGAGCAGTACTTC. As protein: CASSVHREGNEQYF. V is TRBV18 and J is TRBJ2-7; 8 bases agree with TRBD2. Germline assignment: CDR1 KGHSH and CDR2 LQKENI. Unmatched junction bases numbered 8, after V lost 5 bases and J lost 5 bases. The CDR3 covers 14 residues.

V usage is TRBV23-1 and J usage is TRBJ1-1; 7 positions agree with TRBD1. TRBV23-1 is an open reading frame whose function is uncertain. CDR3 length: 16 residues. V lost 0 bases, J lost 7 bases, and 11 bases stayed unmatched. CDR3 amino acids: CASSQSGGAVHDEAFF. The CDR3, as DNA: TGCGCCAGCAGTCAATCAGGGGGCGCAGTTCACGATGAAGCTTTCTTT.

This clone has just one count. The chain is built from TRBV6-1 and TRBJ2-5; 7 positions match TRBD1. Germline V gives CDR1 MNHNS, CDR2 SASEGT. The CDR3 runs to 17 residues. Trimming took 1 base from V and 8 from J; bases not matched to a gene: 16. The CDR3 nucleotides are TGTGCCAGCAGTGAAGTTACAGGGGCCAGAGCCGCCGGTACCCAGTACTTC. The encoded protein is CASSEVTGARAAGTQYF.

The chain uses TRBV6-1 and TRBJ2-7; TRBD1 is a possible D gene (5 bases). The CDR3 extends over 14 amino acids. In germline, CDR1 is MNHNS, CDR2 SASEGT. Trimming removed 2 bases from V and 0 bases from J, with 8 bases in between. The CDR3 is CASSESDNSYEQYF. The CDR3 nucleotides read TGTGCCAGCAGTGAATCGGACAACTCCTACGAGCAGTACTTC.

In this sample, this clone turned up a few times. The V call is TRBV6-2 or TRBV6-3, the J call TRBJ1-5, with D possibly matching TRBD1 (6 bases). V lost 2 bases and J 4 bases, leaving 12 bases between the germline ends. The V gene's germline CDR1 is MNHEY and CDR2 SVGEGT. The CDR3 loop spans 15 amino acids. In DNA, the CDR3 is TGTGCCAGCAGTTACCGACAGGTTGGGAATCAGCCCCAGCATTTT. Its translation: CASSYRQVGNQPQHF.

This clone has a single count. The rearrangement joins TRBV28 to TRBJ1-6; D is perhaps TRBD1 (5 bases). Germline CDR1 reads MDHEN; CDR2 reads SYDVKM. CDR3 length: 14 amino acids. Trimming removed 6 bases from V and 9 bases from J, with 15 bases in between. The CDR3, as DNA: TGTGCCAGCAGGGCCCCGGAGGGGACTTCACCCCTCCACTTT. Amino acid sequence: CASRAPEGTSPLHF.

The J gene is TRBJ1-3, the V gene TRBV30; possible D gene TRBD1, 6 bases. V was clipped by 0 bases and J by 4 bases, with 19 bases between them. CDR1 and CDR2 from the germline V gene are GTSNPN and SVGIG (reference sequence). This CDR3 has 17 residues. CDR3 sequence reads: CAWSVLLIGDTGNTIYF. Written as DNA, the CDR3 is TGTGCCTGGAGTGTACTCCTTATAGGGGACACCGGAAACACCATATATTTT.

The chain joins TRBV3-1 (or the pseudogene TRBV3-2) to TRBJ1-4; 7 bases agree with TRBD1. The CDR3 runs to 18 residues. The V gene's germline CDR1 is LGHDT and CDR2 YNNKEL (reference sequence). V trimming: 6 bases; J trimming: 0 bases; junction bases outside the gene matches: 13. For the CDR3, the DNA is TGTGCCAGCAGGCGGGACAGACTCTACCTGCCAACTAATGAAAAACTGTTTTTT. Translating gives CASRRDRLYLPTNEKLFF.

The chain links TRBV29-1 to TRBJ2-7, with D maybe TRBD2 (6 bases). CDR1 and CDR2 (germline): SQVTM, ANQGSEA. Trimming stripped 1 base from V and 0 bases from J, with 10 bases between. This CDR3 comprises 14 residues. The CDR3 DNA reads TGCAGCGTTGAAGTCCGGGGGAGCTCCTACGAGCAGTACTTC. Translating it yields CSVEVRGSSYEQYF.

The rearrangement joins TRBV9 to TRBJ2-1, with TRBD2 matching 12 bases. The junction had 13 bases not matched to a gene; V was cut back by 3 bases and J by 9 bases. The V gene's germline CDR1 is SGDLS and CDR2 YYNGEE. This CDR3 is 17 amino acids long. Written as DNA, the CDR3 is TGTGCCAGCAGCGCTAGCGGGAGGGCCGAAATAGGTCTTGAGCAGTTCTTC. Encoded protein: CASSASGRAEIGLEQFF. Variable domain in full (rest from reference TRBV9 and TRBJ2-1): DSGVTQTPKHLITATGQRVTLRCSPRSGDLSVYWYQQSLDQGLQFLIQYYNGEERAKGNILERFSAQQFPDLHSELNLSSLELGDSALYFCASSASGRAEIGLEQFFGPGTRLTVL.